Detailed here is one TCR beta chain. Its antigen remains unknown. Only in-frame clones appear in the TCRdb table, and some are missing; sequencing was by immunoSEQ multiplex PCR. Altogether 150,000 to 200,000 clones are present, around 90% being singletons, with the ten largest covering 1.5% to 2%. This specimen belongs to a study of T cell responses to AZD1222 COVID-19 vaccine. Study results and caveats: Nearly half of spike-specific TCRs reportedly target unmutated variant regions. It should be noted that donors were predominantly white British and more often female, and clonal diversity was possibly underestimated.

There are 14 residues in the CDR3. Per the germline V gene, CDR1 is LNHDA and CDR2 is SQIVND (reference sequence). V lost 4 bases to trimming and J lost 12 bases, with 16 bases between them. This TCR derives from an adult in good health. The J gene is TRBJ1-6, the V gene TRBV19; D is unclear. Sequencing used peripheral blood, obtained on day 0 of AZD1222 vaccination. The CDR3 coding sequence is TGTGCCAGTAGTAATCTCTTAGCGGAGAAACCCCTCCACTTT. Protein: CASSNLLAEKPLHF.